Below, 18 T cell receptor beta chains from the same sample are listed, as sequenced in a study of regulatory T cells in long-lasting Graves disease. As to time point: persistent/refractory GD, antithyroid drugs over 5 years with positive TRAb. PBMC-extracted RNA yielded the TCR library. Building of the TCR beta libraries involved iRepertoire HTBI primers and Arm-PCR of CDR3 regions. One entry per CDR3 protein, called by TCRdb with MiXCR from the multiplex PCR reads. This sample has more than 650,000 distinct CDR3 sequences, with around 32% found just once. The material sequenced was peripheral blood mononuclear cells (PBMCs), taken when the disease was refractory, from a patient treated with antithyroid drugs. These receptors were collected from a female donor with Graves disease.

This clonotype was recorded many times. CDR3 DNA: TGCAGTGCTAGTCAGAGTCCAGGGGGCTATGGCTACACCTTC. This gives the protein CSASQSPGGYGYTF. The rearrangement links TRBV20-1 to TRBJ1-2, with 7 bases fitting TRBD1. The CDR3 contains 14 residues. The germline CDR1 and CDR2 sequences are DFQATT and SNEGSKA (reference sequence). Unmatched junction bases numbered 8, after V lost 3 bases and J lost 4 bases.

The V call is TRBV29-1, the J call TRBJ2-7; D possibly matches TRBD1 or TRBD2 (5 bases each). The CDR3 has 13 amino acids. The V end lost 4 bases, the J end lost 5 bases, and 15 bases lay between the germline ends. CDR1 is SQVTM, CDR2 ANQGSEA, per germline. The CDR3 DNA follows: TGCAGCGTTGCTCGCGCAGGGCGGGACGAGCAGTACTTC. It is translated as CSVARAGRDEQYF.

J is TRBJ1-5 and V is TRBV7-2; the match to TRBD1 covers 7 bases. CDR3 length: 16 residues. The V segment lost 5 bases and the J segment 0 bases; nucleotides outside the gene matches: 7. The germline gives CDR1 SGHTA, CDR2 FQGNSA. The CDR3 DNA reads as TGTGCCAGCAGCGATGGGACAGCTTATAGCAATCAGCCCCAGCATTTT. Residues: CASSDGTAYSNQPQHF.

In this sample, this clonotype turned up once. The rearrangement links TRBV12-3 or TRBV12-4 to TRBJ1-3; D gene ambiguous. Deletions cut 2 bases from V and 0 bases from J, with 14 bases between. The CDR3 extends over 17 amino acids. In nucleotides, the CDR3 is TGTGCCAGCAGTTTAAGCCCGGGCGGGAACTCTGGAAACACCATATATTTT. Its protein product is CASSLSPGGNSGNTIYF.

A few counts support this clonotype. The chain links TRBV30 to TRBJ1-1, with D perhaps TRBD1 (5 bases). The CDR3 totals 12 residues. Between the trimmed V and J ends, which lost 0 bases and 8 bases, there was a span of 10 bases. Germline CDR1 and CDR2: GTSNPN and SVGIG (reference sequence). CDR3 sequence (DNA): TGTGCCTGGAGTGTACGGGCAGGGGAAGCTTTCTTT. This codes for CAWSVRAGEAFF. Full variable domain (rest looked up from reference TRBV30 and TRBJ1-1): SQTIHQWPATLVQPVGSPLSLECTVEGTSNPNLYWYRQAAGRGLQLLFYSVGIGQISSEVPQNLSASRPQDRQFILSSKKLLLSDSGFYLCAWSVRAGEAFFGQGTRLTVV.

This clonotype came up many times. In DNA, the CDR3 is TGTGCCAGCAGTTCAAGGCCCACTAATGAAAAACTGTTTTTT. Amino acid sequence: CASSSRPTNEKLFF. The chain joins TRBV27 to TRBJ1-4; D is unresolved. This CDR3 has 14 residues. CDR1 and CDR2 (germline): MNHEY, SMNVEV (reference sequence). Trimming took 4 bases from V and 2 from J, leaving 8 bases between them.

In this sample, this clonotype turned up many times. CDR3 residues: CASSGTTANYGYTF. CDR3 nucleotides: TGTGCCAGCAGCGGCACGACAGCTAACTATGGCTACACCTTC. The chain carries TRBV2 and TRBJ1-2; a possible D gene is TRBD1 (5 bases). The germline V gene has CDR1 SNHLY and CDR2 FYNNEI. V was clipped by 6 bases and J by 0 bases, with 11 bases between them. The CDR3 consists of 14 residues.

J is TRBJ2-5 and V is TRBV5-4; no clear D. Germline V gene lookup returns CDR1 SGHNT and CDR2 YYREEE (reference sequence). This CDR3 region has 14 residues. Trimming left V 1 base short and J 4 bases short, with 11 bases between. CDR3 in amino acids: CASSLPLRGETQYF. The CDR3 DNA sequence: TGTGCCAGCAGCTTGCCCTTAAGAGGAGAGACCCAGTACTTC.

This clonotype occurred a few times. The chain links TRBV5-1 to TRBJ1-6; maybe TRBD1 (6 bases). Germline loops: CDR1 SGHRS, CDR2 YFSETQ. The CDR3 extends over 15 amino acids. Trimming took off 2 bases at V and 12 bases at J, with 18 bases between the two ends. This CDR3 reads CASSFGTLSPEPLHF. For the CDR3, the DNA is TGCGCCAGCAGCTTCGGGACACTATCCCCAGAACCCCTCCACTTT.

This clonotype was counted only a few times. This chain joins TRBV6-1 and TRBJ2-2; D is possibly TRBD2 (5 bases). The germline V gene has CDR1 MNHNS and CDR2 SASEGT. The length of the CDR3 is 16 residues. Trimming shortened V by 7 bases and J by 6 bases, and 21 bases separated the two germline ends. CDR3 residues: CASTYYISSGAGELFF. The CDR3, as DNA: TGTGCCAGCACCTACTACATATCGAGCGGAGCCGGGGAGCTGTTTTTT.

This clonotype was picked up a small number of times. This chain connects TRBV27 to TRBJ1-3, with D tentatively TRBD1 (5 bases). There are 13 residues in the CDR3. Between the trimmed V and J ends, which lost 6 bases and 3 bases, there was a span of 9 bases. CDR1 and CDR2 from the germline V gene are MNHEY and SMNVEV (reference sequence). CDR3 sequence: CASRGGDGNTIYF. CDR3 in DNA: TGTGCCAGCAGGGGAGGGGATGGAAACACCATATATTTT.

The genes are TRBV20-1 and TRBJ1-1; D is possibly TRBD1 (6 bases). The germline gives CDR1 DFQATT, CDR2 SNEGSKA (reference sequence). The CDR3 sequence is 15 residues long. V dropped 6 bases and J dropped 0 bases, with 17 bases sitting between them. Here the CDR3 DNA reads TGCAGTGCCCCTCGGGGGGAGGGGGTGAACACTGAAGCTTTCTTT. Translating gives CSAPRGEGVNTEAFF.

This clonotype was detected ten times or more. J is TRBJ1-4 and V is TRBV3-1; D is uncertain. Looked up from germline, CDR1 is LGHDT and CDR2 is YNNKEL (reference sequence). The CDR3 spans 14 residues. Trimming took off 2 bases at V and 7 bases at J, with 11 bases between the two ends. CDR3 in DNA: TGTGCCAGCAGCCAACCTGGGCGGGTTGAAAAACTGTTTTTT. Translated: CASSQPGRVEKLFF.

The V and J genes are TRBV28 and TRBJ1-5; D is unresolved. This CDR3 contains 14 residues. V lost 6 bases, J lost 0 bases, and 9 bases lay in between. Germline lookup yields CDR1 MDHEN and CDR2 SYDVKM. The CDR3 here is CASSILPSNQPQHF. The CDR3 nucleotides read TGTGCCAGCAGCATACTGCCTAGCAATCAGCCCCAGCATTTT.

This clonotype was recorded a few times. The CDR3 sequence: CASSPDLAGFETQYF. The DNA for the CDR3 is TGTGCCAGCTCACCAGATCTAGCGGGATTTGAGACCCAGTACTTC. The chain couples TRBV18 to TRBJ2-5; 9 bases line up with TRBD2. Trimming cost V 2 bases and J 5 bases; bases outside gene matches: 6. This CDR3 region has 15 residues. In germline, CDR1 is KGHSH, CDR2 LQKENI. Drawing the rest from reference TRBV18 and TRBJ2-5, the complete variable domain is NAGVMQNPRHLVRRRGQEARLRCSPMKGHSHVYWYRQLPEEGLKFMVYLQKENIIDESGMPKERFSAEFPKEGPSILRIQQVVRGDSAAYFCASSPDLAGFETQYFGPGTRLLVL.

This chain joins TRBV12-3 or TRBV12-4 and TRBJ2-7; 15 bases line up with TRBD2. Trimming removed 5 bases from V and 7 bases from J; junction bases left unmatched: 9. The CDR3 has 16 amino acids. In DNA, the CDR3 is TGTGCCAGCAGTCCCGGGACTAGCGGGGGGTTCGGGGAGCAGTACTTC. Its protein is CASSPGTSGGFGEQYF.

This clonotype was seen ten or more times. CDR3 loop: CASRVITNTEAFF. Written as DNA, the CDR3 is TGTGCCAGCAGGGTTATCACGAACACTGAAGCTTTCTTT. The chain has TRBV28 and TRBJ1-1, with D unresolved. Germline loops: CDR1 MDHEN, CDR2 SYDVKM. CDR3 length: 13 residues. V was trimmed by 6 bases and J by 1 base, leaving 9 bases between them.

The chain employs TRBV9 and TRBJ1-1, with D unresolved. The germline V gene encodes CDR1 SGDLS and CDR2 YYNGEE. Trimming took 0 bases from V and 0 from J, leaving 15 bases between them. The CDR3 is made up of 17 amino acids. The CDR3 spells CASSVGRQKRVNTEAFF. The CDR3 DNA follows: TGTGCCAGCAGCGTAGGGCGGCAGAAAAGGGTGAACACTGAAGCTTTCTTT.